This is a list of T cell receptor beta chains from one sample in a study of beta chain features in type 1 diabetes. Here immunoSEQ multiplex PCR was the method, and the copy in TCRdb shows in-frame clones only, minus some. The profile covers 300,000 or so clones, with approximately 8.2% appearing a single time and less than 0.45% taken by the ten largest. Sample: central memory CD4+ T cells from blood. Receptors originate from a woman aged 18-30 years in good health. Each CDR3 is given with its conserved first and last residue. Fields, in order: V gene, J gene, CDR3 protein.

V: TRBV18
J: TRBJ2-7
CDR3: CASSPQPRYEQYF

V: TRBV18
J: TRBJ2-3
CDR3: CASSPFDLGDRATDTQYF

V: TRBV25-1
J: TRBJ2-7
CDR3: CASSEGGTAEQYF

V: TRBV4-2
J: TRBJ2-3
CDR3: CASSQDPSTDTQYF

V: TRBV12-5
J: TRBJ2-5
CDR3: CASGLDSNVQETQYF

V: TRBV19
J: TRBJ2-1
CDR3: CASSIGGTYNEQFF

V: TRBV6-6
J: TRBJ1-2
CDR3: CASRRDRDYGYTF

V: TRBV5-1
J: TRBJ2-7
CDR3: CASSLGQTDYEQYF

V: TRBV25-1
J: TRBJ1-4
CDR3: CASSVGGEGEKLFF

V: TRBV11-2
J: TRBJ2-3
CDR3: CASSLGQGADTQYF

V: TRBV19
J: TRBJ1-5
CDR3: CASNRINQPQHF

V: TRBV29-1
J: TRBJ2-1
CDR3: CSAATETSGRPPYYNEQFF

V: TRBV27
J: TRBJ1-1
CDR3: CASSPLDRNTEAFF

V: TRBV5-6
J: TRBJ1-1
CDR3: CASSLVGVIGTFF

V: TRBV11-2
J: TRBJ2-1
CDR3: CASSFGLAGNYEQFF

V: TRBV9
J: TRBJ2-1
CDR3: CASSPGGGWVYNEQFF

V: TRBV4-2
J: TRBJ2-5
CDR3: CASSQDNWGYSGRGTGETQYF

V: TRBV5-1
J: TRBJ2-7
CDR3: CASSLTDYEQYF

V: TRBV7-2
J: TRBJ2-2
CDR3: CASSLGGANTGELFF

V: TRBV6-1
J: TRBJ2-7
CDR3: CASSENTYEQYF

V: TRBV18
J: TRBJ1-4
CDR3: CASSRGQLATNEKLFF

V: TRBV5-4
J: TRBJ2-1
CDR3: CASSLSWDYNEQFF

V: TRBV13
J: TRBJ1-1
CDR3: CASSFGDTNTEAFF

V: TRBV18
J: TRBJ2-7
CDR3: CASSRGQSYEQYF

V: TRBV7-2
J: TRBJ1-2
CDR3: CASSLSPNDNYGYTF

V: TRBV18
J: TRBJ2-1
CDR3: CASSPMASGYEQFF

V: TRBV29-1
J: TRBJ2-1
CDR3: CSVGAGTYNEQFF

V: TRBV11-2
J: TRBJ2-5
CDR3: CASSLGFGSEETQYF

V: TRBV7-9
J: TRBJ1-2
CDR3: CASSSSTGQGGYTF

V: TRBV11-2
J: TRBJ1-3
CDR3: CASSRQGDTIYF

V: TRBV9
J: TRBJ2-3
CDR3: CASSVGSSGYTDTQYF

V: TRBV5-1
J: TRBJ2-5
CDR3: CASSLLAGGETQYF

V: TRBV7-3
J: TRBJ2-5
CDR3: CASSLDREETQYF

V: TRBV5-1
J: TRBJ1-1
CDR3: CASSTGQGGTEAFF

V: TRBV11-2
J: TRBJ2-3
CDR3: CASSLGQGADTQYF

V: TRBV4-3
J: TRBJ2-7
CDR3: CASSQAGTGGYEQYF

V: TRBV29-1
J: TRBJ2-1
CDR3: CSVEEGRNEQFF

V: TRBV7-2
J: TRBJ2-7
CDR3: CASSLRGNYEQYF

V: TRBV4-1
J: TRBJ1-2
CDR3: CASSPLSRGTYGYTF

V: TRBV13
J: TRBJ2-7
CDR3: CASSLKGSYEQYF

V: TRBV5-1
J: TRBJ2-5
CDR3: CASSPGGLETQYF

V: TRBV7-8
J: TRBJ2-2
CDR3: CASSVTQVGELFF

V: TRBV29-1
J: TRBJ2-7
CDR3: CSGTTGDGYEQYF

V: TRBV25-1
J: TRBJ2-1
CDR3: CASRRGQGREGEQFF

V: TRBV28
J: TRBJ2-7
CDR3: CASPPRGQAAGEQYF

V: TRBV7-9
J: TRBJ2-5
CDR3: CASSLWPGETQYF

V: TRBV2
J: TRBJ2-3
CDR3: CASSEQGMTDTQYF

V: TRBV5-4
J: TRBJ1-1
CDR3: CASSPSLGSSNTEAFF

V: TRBV6-1
J: TRBJ1-5
CDR3: CASVRGYSNQPQHF

V: TRBV5-4
J: TRBJ2-5
CDR3: CASSYDRGQETQYF

V: TRBV2
J: TRBJ2-3
CDR3: CASARTSPSTDTQYF

V: TRBV28
J: TRBJ1-2
CDR3: CASSLTGSGGYTF

V: TRBV5-6
J: TRBJ1-2
CDR3: CASSPGQGRHYGYTF

V: TRBV6-6
J: TRBJ1-1
CDR3: CASSYLGSDTEAFF

V: TRBV18
J: TRBJ2-5
CDR3: CASSPRATGSGETQYF

V: TRBV5-6
J: TRBJ1-4
CDR3: CASSLRARAYVGEKLFF

V: TRBV7-2
J: TRBJ2-2
CDR3: CASNLVTGGSGELFF

V: TRBV13
J: TRBJ2-5
CDR3: CASSLSKWAPDPYQETQYF

V: TRBV29-1
J: TRBJ1-2
CDR3: CSGLRTSEGLSYTF